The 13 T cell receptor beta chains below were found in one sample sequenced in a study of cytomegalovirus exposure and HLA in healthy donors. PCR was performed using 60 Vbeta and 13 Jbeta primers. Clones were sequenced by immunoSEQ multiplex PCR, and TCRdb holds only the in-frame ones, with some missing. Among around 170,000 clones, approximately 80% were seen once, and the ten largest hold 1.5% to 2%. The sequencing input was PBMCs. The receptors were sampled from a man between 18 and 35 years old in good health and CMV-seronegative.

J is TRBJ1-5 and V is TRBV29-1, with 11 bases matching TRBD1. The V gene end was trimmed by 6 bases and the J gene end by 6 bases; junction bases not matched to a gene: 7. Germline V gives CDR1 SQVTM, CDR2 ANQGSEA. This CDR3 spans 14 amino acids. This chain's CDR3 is CSVVGQGAGQPQHF. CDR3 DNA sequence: TGCAGCGTCGTCGGACAGGGGGCGGGTCAGCCCCAGCATTTT.

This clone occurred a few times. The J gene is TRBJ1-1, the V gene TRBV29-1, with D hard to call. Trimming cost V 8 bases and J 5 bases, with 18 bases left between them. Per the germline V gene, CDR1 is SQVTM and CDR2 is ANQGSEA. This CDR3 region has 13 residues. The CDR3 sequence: CSLWESGRTEAFF. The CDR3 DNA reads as TGCAGCTTGTGGGAGTCCGGACGAACTGAAGCTTTCTTT.

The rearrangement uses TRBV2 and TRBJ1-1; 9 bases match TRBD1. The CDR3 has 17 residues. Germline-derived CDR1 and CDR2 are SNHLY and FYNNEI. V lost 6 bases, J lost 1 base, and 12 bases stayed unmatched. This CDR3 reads CASRDLQGAIGNTEAFF. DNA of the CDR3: TGTGCCAGCAGAGACCTACAGGGGGCTATAGGGAACACTGAAGCTTTCTTT.

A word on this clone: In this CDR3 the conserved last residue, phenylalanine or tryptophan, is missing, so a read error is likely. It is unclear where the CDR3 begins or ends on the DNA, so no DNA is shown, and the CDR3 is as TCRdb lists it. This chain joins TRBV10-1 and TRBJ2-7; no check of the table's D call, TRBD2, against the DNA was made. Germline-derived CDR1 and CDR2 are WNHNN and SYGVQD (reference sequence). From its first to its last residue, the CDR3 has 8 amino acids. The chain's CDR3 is CATARSGD.

The CDR3: CASKTGTGKTYGYTF. In DNA form, the CDR3 reads TGTGCCAGCAAAACCGGGACAGGAAAAACCTATGGCTACACCTTC. The chain couples TRBV6-5 to TRBJ1-2, with 8 bases matching TRBD1. Germline V gene data show CDR1 as MNHEY and CDR2 as SVGAGI. V trimming: 7 bases; J trimming: 4 bases; junction bases outside the gene matches: 11. The CDR3 covers 15 residues.

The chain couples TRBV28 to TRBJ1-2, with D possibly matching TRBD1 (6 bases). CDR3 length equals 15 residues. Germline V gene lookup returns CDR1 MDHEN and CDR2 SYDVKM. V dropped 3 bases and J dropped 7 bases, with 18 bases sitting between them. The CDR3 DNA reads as TGTGCCAGCAGTTTTGAAGGACAGCCAAGAAGTGGCTACACCTTC. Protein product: CASSFEGQPRSGYTF.

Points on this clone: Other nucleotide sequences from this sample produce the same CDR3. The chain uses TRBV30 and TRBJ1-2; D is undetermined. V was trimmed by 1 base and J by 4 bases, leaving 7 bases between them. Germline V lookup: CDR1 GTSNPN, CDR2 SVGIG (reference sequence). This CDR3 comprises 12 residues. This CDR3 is CAWSGSGYGYTF. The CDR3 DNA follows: TGTGCCTGGAGTGGATCGGGCTATGGCTACACCTTC.

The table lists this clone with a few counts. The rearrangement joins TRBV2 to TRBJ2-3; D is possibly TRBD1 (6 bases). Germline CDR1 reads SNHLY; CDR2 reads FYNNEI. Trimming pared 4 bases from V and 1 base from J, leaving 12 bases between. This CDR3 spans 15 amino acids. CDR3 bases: TGTGCCAGCAGTGGCTGGGGGCCCGGCACAGATACGCAGTATTTT. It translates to CASSGWGPGTDTQYF.

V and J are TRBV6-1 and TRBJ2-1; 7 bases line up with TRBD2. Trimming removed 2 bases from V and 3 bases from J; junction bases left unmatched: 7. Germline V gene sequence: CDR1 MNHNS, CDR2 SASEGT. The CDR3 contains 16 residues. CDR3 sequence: CASSELGREHYNEQFF. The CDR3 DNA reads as TGTGCCAGCAGTGAATTGGGGCGGGAGCACTACAATGAGCAGTTCTTC.

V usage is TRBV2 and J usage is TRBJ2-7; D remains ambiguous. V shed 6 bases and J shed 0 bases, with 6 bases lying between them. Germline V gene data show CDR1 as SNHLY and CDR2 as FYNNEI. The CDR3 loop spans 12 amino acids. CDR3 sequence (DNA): TGTGCCAGCAGGGGCCCCTCCTACGAGCAGTACTTC. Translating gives CASRGPSYEQYF.

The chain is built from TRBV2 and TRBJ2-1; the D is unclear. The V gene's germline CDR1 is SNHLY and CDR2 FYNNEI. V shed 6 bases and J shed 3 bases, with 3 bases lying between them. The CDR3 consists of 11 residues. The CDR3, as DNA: TGTGCCAGCAGCGTCTACAATGAGCAGTTCTTC. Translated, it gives CASSVYNEQFF.

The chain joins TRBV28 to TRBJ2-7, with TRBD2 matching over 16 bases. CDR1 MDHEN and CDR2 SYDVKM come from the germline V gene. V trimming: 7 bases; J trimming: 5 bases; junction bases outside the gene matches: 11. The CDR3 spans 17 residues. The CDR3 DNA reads TGTGCCAGCATTCCTACGGGACTAGCGGGAGGGCACAACGAGCAGTACTTC. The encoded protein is CASIPTGLAGGHNEQYF. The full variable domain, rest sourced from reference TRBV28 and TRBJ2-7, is DVKVTQSSRYLVKRTGEKVFLECVQDMDHENMFWYRQDPGLGLRLIYFSYDVKMKEKGDIPEGYSVSREKKERFSLILESASTNQTSMYLCASIPTGLAGGHNEQYFGPGTRLTVT.

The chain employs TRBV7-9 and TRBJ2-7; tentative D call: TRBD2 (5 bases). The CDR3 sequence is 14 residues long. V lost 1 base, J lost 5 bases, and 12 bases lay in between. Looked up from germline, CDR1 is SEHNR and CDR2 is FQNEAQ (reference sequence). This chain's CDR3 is CASSLGVYGNEQYF. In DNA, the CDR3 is TGTGCCAGCAGCTTAGGGGTCTACGGGAACGAGCAGTACTTC.